Below are 2 T cell receptor beta chains sequenced from a single sample in a study of CXCR3-negative and CXCR3-positive naive CD8 T cells. Via 5' RACE with UMI labels, TRB cDNA libraries were prepared. TCRdb reprocessed the 5' RACE reads and stores each CDR3 protein as one record, lacking DNA. This sample's table reports 30,000 to 40,000 distinct CDR3 sequences. The sequenced material came from memory CD8+ T cells from blood. The receptors come from a human donor in good health. Some clones in this sample may be carry-over from other donors' samples.

The genes are TRBV6-1 and TRBJ2-2; with no DNA, the TCRdb D assignment of TRBD2 cannot be verified. Germline-derived CDR1 and CDR2 are MNHNS and SASEGT. CDR3 length: 15 residues. CDR3 in amino acids: CASSYFDPQLEELFF.

The chain has TRBV28 and TRBJ2-7; TCRdb outputs TRBD1, but without DNA this stays unchecked. This CDR3 is 15 amino acids long. The germline gives CDR1 MDHEN, CDR2 SYDVKM. CDR3 amino acids: CASSYSGEGSYEQYF. Together with reference TRBV28 and TRBJ2-7, the CDR3 gives the full variable domain: DVKVTQSSRYLVKRTGEKVFLECVQDMDHENMFWYRQDPGLGLRLIYFSYDVKMKEKGDIPEGYSVSREKKERFSLILESASTNQTSMYLCASSYSGEGSYEQYFGPGTRLTVT.